The 4 T cell receptor beta chains presented below share a single source sample, sequenced in a study of T-cell reconstitution after alpha-beta-depleted transplantation in children. Molecular barcoding with unique molecular identifiers was used for the TCRbeta library. In TCRdb, the PCR reads were re-called with MiXCR into one record per CDR3 protein. The table records a few hundred thousand distinct CDR3 sequences, roughly 10% of them present only once. Specimen: PBMCs from the stem cell graft donor, collected from the stem cell graft. These receptors were obtained from a human donor who donated a stem cell graft to a child with acute myeloid leukemia.

The CDR3: CASSSPPGELFF. In nucleotides, the CDR3 is TGTGCCAGCAGTTCCCCCCCCGGGGAGCTGTTTTTT. This sequence joins TRBV7-3 and TRBJ2-2, with D unclear. The V end lost 6 bases, the J end lost 6 bases, and 8 bases lay between the germline ends. The V gene's germline CDR1 is SGHTA and CDR2 FQGTGA. This CDR3 spans 12 amino acids.

This chain links TRBV28 with TRBJ1-5; 9 bases match TRBD1. Losses at the gene ends were 8 bases for V and 11 bases for J; bases not matched to a gene: 13. CDR3 length equals 14 residues. Germline CDR1 reads MDHEN; CDR2 reads SYDVKM. CDR3 DNA: TGTGCCAGCGATCCGGGACAGGGACTCTTCGCCCAGCATTTT. Translating it yields CASDPGQGLFAQHF.

This clonotype was counted many times. The CDR3 nucleotides read TGTGCCAGCAGTGACCGCCCTGACTATGGCTACACCTTC. The encoded protein is CASSDRPDYGYTF. The chain employs TRBV6-1 and TRBJ1-2; D is unclear. From germline, CDR1 is MNHNS and CDR2 SASEGT. The CDR3 extends over 13 amino acids. Trimming cost V 3 bases and J 3 bases, with 8 bases left between them.

This clonotype showed up just a few times. The V gene is TRBV4-1, the J gene TRBJ2-4; 15 bases line up with TRBD2. The CDR3 consists of 19 residues. The V gene end was trimmed by 4 bases and the J gene end by 0 bases; junction bases not matched to a gene: 7. The germline CDR1 and CDR2 sequences are MGHRA and YSYEKL. The DNA for the CDR3 is TGCGCCAGCAGCCTCGGACTAGCGGGGGGGAAGGTAGCCAAAAACATTCAGTACTTC. Its protein product is CASSLGLAGGKVAKNIQYF.